This T cell receptor beta chain emerged from a study of blood T cell repertoires in COVID-19. Assay: immunoSEQ multiplex PCR; the TCRdb copy retains only in-frame clones and omits some. Found here are some 220,000 clones, roughly 80% of them singletons; the top ten hold over 15%. The CDR3 runs 15 residues. Germline V gives CDR1 LGHNA, CDR2 YSLEER. The V end lost 0 bases, the J end lost 4 bases, and 12 bases lay between the germline ends. Sequencing was done on a sample of peripheral blood. This chain connects TRBV4-3 to TRBJ1-1; D is unresolved. The receptor comes from a woman over 75 with active or convalescent COVID-19. CDR3 protein: CASSQDWASITEAFF. The CDR3 DNA sequence: TGCGCCAGCAGCCAAGACTGGGCTTCGATCACTGAAGCTTTCTTT.